This is a list of T cell receptor beta chains from one sample in a study of PD-L1 blockade in urothelial cancer. Sequencing was performed with immunoSEQ multiplex PCR; in TCRdb, only in-frame clones are kept and a portion is missing. The sample includes 85,000 to 90,000 clones, roughly 90% seen only once; the top ten take about 0.89%. Source: PBMCs, taken around atezolizumab (anti-PD-L1) treatment. These TCRs come from a woman of 80 years or more with urothelial cancer. CDR3s include the opening cysteine and the closing phenylalanine or tryptophan. D genes are given only for firm matches.

v_gene | d_gene | len | CDR3aa
TRBV28 | . | 16 | CASSITGSLNQETQYF
TRBV19 | . | 12 | CASSMALAEQFF
TRBV28 | . | 11 | CASSNRDIKDF
TRBV5-1 | . | 14 | CASSLRGGSGGYTF
TRBV11-3 | . | 15 | CASSSGRGTYNEQFF
TRBV7-7 | . | 15 | CASSAQTGSYNEQFF
TRBV5-6 | TRBD2 | 14 | CASSLGGGSNEQFF
TRBV11-3 | TRBD2 | 15 | CASSLGGSSYNEQFF
TRBV10-3 | TRBD1 | 15 | CAISESGTGNQPQHF
TRBV29-1 | . | 13 | CSVELAGGTEAFF
TRBV5-1 | . | 13 | CASSFLAEETQYF
TRBV27 | TRBD1 | 17 | CASSSLLTGRNTGELFF
TRBV9 | TRBD2 | 15 | CASGEGRGSYNEQFF
TRBV5-1 | TRBD1 | 16 | CASSSRGRSSTGELFF
TRBV18 | . | 14 | CASSRTAYQETQYF
TRBV7-6 | . | 15 | CASSEAAATNEKLFF
TRBV11-2 | TRBD2 | 15 | CASSKGLAGVHEQFF
TRBV2 | TRBD2 | 15 | CASSLSGSSYNEQFF
TRBV13 | . | 16 | CASSLRQQMNTGELFF
TRBV27 | . | 13 | CASRIQVYTEAFF
TRBV5-1 | TRBD1 | 22 | CASSLASLGGQGTTWAGNTIYF
TRBV7-9 | . | 17 | CASSLTRGAGLAYEQYF
TRBV5-1 | . | 13 | CASRQVDTGELFF
TRBV19 | TRBD1 | 13 | CASDGTGLQPQHF
TRBV5-4 | TRBD1 | 15 | CASSLYTGGNYEQYF
TRBV6-1 | TRBD2 | 17 | CASSDLLAGGPTDTQYF
TRBV19 | TRBD1 | 15 | CASTYRDSDNYGYTF
TRBV6-1 | . | 17 | CASSAEGQLWRANVLTF
TRBV5-8 | . | 16 | CASSWGPSANTGELFF
TRBV18 | . | 16 | CASSPDLGGSFNGYTF
TRBV27 | . | 17 | CASSLRLGQSVIYGYTF
TRBV7-9 | . | 13 | CASSLPRTDTQYF
TRBV2 | TRBD2 | 15 | CASSVAGGSTDTQYF
TRBV7-9 | TRBD2 | 15 | CASSPGGTSGLPAFF
TRBV4-1 | TRBD1 | 15 | CASSQPGQGTDTQYF
TRBV7-7 | TRBD1 | 13 | CASSAGQGRAQYF
TRBV28 | . | 13 | CASSFYGRPDLFF
TRBV6-5 | . | 15 | CASSYGSGKKNIQYF
TRBV4-1 | . | 14 | CASSQDLAPNEQFF
TRBV27 | TRBD1 | 15 | CASRPPGQGEYGYTF
TRBV19 | . | 14 | CASSITGDTGELFF
TRBV7-8 | TRBD1 | 15 | CASSPTGRGSTEAFF
TRBV19 | . | 15 | CASRPKGLLATEAFF
TRBV6-1 | TRBD2 | 15 | CASWSPGLVSNEQFF
TRBV2 | . | 12 | CASSLDNSGAFF
TRBV27 | TRBD1 | 16 | CASSPRQGRLNTEAFF
TRBV7-6 | . | 13 | CASSLAAQGKLFF
TRBV18 | . | 15 | CASSPERRDYNEQFF
TRBV11-2 | . | 14 | CASSRDSNTDTQYF
TRBV18 | . | 14 | CASSPQGAQETQYF
TRBV30 | TRBD1 | 14 | CAWRGQGAGQPQHF
TRBV19 | . | 15 | CASSIDRQPNQPQHF
TRBV15 | TRBD1 | 13 | CATSLQGAFEAFF
TRBV28 | . | 14 | CASSPLGGIDTQYF
TRBV19 | . | 14 | CASSIRPGEEKLFF
TRBV18 | . | 15 | CASSPTTGSRGTIYF
TRBV7-8 | TRBD1 | 15 | CASTLRTGVNQPQHF
TRBV7-2 | . | 15 | CASSNYREANYGYTF
TRBV4-2 | . | 16 | CASSQAPVAAGNTIYF
TRBV5-1 | . | 12 | CASSRPQETQYF